Listed below are T cell receptor beta chains from one sample, sequenced in a study of shared clonotypes between healthy human individuals. Sequenced by immunoSEQ multiplex PCR; TCRdb stores in-frame clones only, minus some. The table includes about 520,000 clones, 78% detected once. Sequencing was done on a sample of PBMCs. These receptors were taken from a woman aged 40 to 50 in good health. Some clones in this sample may be carry-over from other donors' samples. The CDR3 runs from the conserved cysteine through the conserved F or W. A D gene is named only where the DNA matches it firmly. Rows give clone size only sometimes, using once, few, many, or a class for an expanded clone.

abundance,j_gene,v_gene,d_gene,CDR3nt,CDR3aa
once,TRBJ1-1,TRBV11-2,.,TGTGCCAGCAGCTTAGATCTCCAGGGGCGGTTGAACACTGAAGCTTTCTTT,CASSLDLQGRLNTEAFF
.,TRBJ2-2,TRBV2,.,TGTGCCAGCAGTGAGTTTTCCGTTAACACCGGGGAGCTGTTTTTT,CASSEFSVNTGELFF
.,TRBJ1-4,TRBV30,TRBD1,TGTGCCTGCCGGGACAGGCCTAATGAAAAACTGTTTTTT,CACRDRPNEKLFF
.,TRBJ2-3,TRBV6-1,.,TGTGCCAGCAGCCAGTTGGATACGCAGTATTTT,CASSQLDTQYF
.,TRBJ1-2,TRBV27,TRBD1,TGTGCCAGCAGTTTCCACACAGGGGGTCTTGGCTATGGCTACACCTTC,CASSFHTGGLGYGYTF
.,TRBJ2-6,TRBV7-2,.,TGTGCCAGCAGGGAGAGACCGTCTGGGGCCAACGTCCTGACTTTC,CASRERPSGANVLTF
.,TRBJ2-1,TRBV15,TRBD2,TGTGCCACCAGCAACAGCGGGAGGGTGCGGTTCTTC,CATSNSGRVRFF
.,TRBJ2-1,TRBV11-3,.,TGTGCCAGCAGCTTAGGTCAAGGGTCAGGCAATGAGCAGTTCTTC,CASSLGQGSGNEQFF
.,TRBJ2-7,TRBV11-1,.,TGTGCCAGCAGCTTTGGAGGGGGCAACTACGAGCAGTACTTC,CASSFGGGNYEQYF
.,TRBJ2-3,TRBV14,.,TGTGCCAGCAGCCGCCTGAGCGTCACAGATACGCAGTATTTT,CASSRLSVTDTQYF
.,TRBJ2-5,TRBV28,.,TGTGCCAGCATGGCGGGCGGAGAGACCCAGTACTTC,CASMAGGETQYF
.,TRBJ1-1,TRBV27,.,TGTGCCAGCAGTCACAGGGTAGCGAACACTGAAGCTTTCTTT,CASSHRVANTEAFF
.,TRBJ2-2,TRBV27,.,TGTGCCAGCAGTTTTGGGGGGCTAGCCACCGGGGAGCTGTTTTTT,CASSFGGLATGELFF
once,TRBJ2-2,TRBV4-3,TRBD2,TGCGCCAGCAGCCAAGCCAGGGGACTAGCGAACACCGGGGAGCTGTTTTTT,CASSQARGLANTGELFF
.,TRBJ1-2,TRBV28,.,TGTGCCACACCGAGGGGGACAAATCATGGCTACACCTTC,CATPRGTNHGYTF
.,TRBJ1-1,TRBV7-9,.,TGTGCCAGCAGCTCGACAGAGGGAGCTTTCTTT,CASSSTEGAFF
many,TRBJ2-5,TRBV7-2,TRBD1,TGTGCCAGCAGCGTCAGACAGGGGAGCGAGACCCAGTACTTC,CASSVRQGSETQYF
.,TRBJ2-7,TRBV28,TRBD1,TGTGCCATCAAGCCCGGGACAGGGGATCACGAGCAGTACTTC,CAIKPGTGDHEQYF
.,TRBJ2-1,TRBV5-1,.,TGCGCCAGCAGCTTGGACGGGACCTACAATGAGCAGTTCTTC,CASSLDGTYNEQFF
.,TRBJ2-3,TRBV6-4,TRBD2,TGTGCCAGCAGTGACGGAGCGGGAGTGACAGATACGCAGTATTTT,CASSDGAGVTDTQYF
.,TRBJ2-7,TRBV7-2,.,TGTGCCAGCAGCACCCTAACCAGGGCGGGACTCTACGAGCAGTACTTC,CASSTLTRAGLYEQYF
.,TRBJ2-7,TRBV29-1,.,TGCAGCGTTGAAGGTATACAGGGAATGTACGAGCAGTACTTC,CSVEGIQGMYEQYF
.,TRBJ2-7,TRBV29-1,.,TGCAGCGTTAGGTGGGGCTCCTACGAGCAGTACTTC,CSVRWGSYEQYF
.,TRBJ2-1,TRBV10-1,TRBD2,TGCGCCAGCAGTGACCCCGATAGCGGGAGAGTTAGAGAGCAGTTCTTC,CASSDPDSGRVREQFF
once,TRBJ2-7,TRBV7-3,TRBD2,TGTGCCAGCAGCTTAGGACCTAGCGGACCCTACGAGCAGTACTTC,CASSLGPSGPYEQYF
.,TRBJ1-4,TRBV4-3,TRBD1,TGCGCCAGCGGCCAAGATCTCCGACAGGGGAATGAAAAACTGTTTTTT,CASGQDLRQGNEKLFF
.,TRBJ1-4,TRBV5-1,.,TGCGCCAGCAGCGAGGGCCTATCGGGTAATGAAAAACTGTTTTTT,CASSEGLSGNEKLFF
.,TRBJ2-7,TRBV2,.,TGTGCCAGCAAGGCCTACGAGCAGTACTTC,CASKAYEQYF
.,TRBJ2-2,TRBV6-1,TRBD2,TGTGCCAGCAGTGTAGGACTAGCGGGAGTCGGGGAGCTGTTTTTT,CASSVGLAGVGELFF
.,TRBJ2-1,TRBV5-4,.,TGTGCCAGCAGCTTGGACGGGAGAGCCTACAATGAGCAGTTCTTC,CASSLDGRAYNEQFF
.,TRBJ2-4,TRBV13,TRBD2,TGTGCCAGCAGCATCAGGACTAGCGGGGTCTTAGCCAAAAACATTCAGTACTTC,CASSIRTSGVLAKNIQYF
.,TRBJ2-2,TRBV7-9,TRBD1,TGTGCCAGCAGCTCGGACAGGGCCGGGGAGCTGTTTTTT,CASSSDRAGELFF
.,TRBJ1-2,TRBV29-1,TRBD1,TGCAGCGTAACCCCCACAGGGGTATATGGCTACACCTTC,CSVTPTGVYGYTF
few,TRBJ2-5,TRBV7-2,TRBD2,TGTGCCAGCAGCTTAGCCTTTTTAGCGGGAGGGCTAGAGTACTTC,CASSLAFLAGGLEYF
once,TRBJ2-1,TRBV2,TRBD2,TGTGCCAGCAGTGAGAGGAGCGGGAGCGGTGAGCAGTTCTTC,CASSERSGSGEQFF
.,TRBJ2-2,TRBV5-1,.,TGCGCCAGCCGGGTAGATGGCACTGACACCGGGGAGCTGTTTTTT,CASRVDGTDTGELFF
.,TRBJ2-4,TRBV2,.,TGTGCCAGCAGTGGAGGGGAAGCGAAAAACATTCAGTACTTC,CASSGGEAKNIQYF
once,TRBJ2-1,TRBV5-4,.,TGTGCCAGCAGGGGGGATACCTACAATGAGCAGTTCTTC,CASRGDTYNEQFF
few,TRBJ1-1,TRBV21-1,.,TGTGCCAGCAGCAGCAGTAATCCACCGGGACAGATATATGAAGCTTTCTTT,CASSSSNPPGQIYEAFF